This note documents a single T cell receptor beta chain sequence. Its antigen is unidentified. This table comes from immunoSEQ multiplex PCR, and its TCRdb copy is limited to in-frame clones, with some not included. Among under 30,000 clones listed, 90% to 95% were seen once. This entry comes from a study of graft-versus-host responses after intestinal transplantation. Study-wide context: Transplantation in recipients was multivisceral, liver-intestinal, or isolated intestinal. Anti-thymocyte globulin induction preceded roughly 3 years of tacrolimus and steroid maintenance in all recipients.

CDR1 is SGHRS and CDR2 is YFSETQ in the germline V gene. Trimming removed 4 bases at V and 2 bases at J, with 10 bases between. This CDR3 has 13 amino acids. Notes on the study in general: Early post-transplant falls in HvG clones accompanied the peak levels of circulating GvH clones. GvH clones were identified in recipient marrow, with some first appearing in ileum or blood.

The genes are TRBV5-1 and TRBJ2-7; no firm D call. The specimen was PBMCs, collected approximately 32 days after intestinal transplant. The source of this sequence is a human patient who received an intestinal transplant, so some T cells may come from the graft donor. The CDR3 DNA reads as TGCGCCAGCAGCCAAGGACGGGCCTACGAGCAGTACTTC. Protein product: CASSQGRAYEQYF.